A single count supports the clone carrying this T cell receptor beta chain. This CDR3 has 15 amino acids. V was pared by 1 base and J by 5 bases, with 8 bases of the junction left unmatched. Germline CDR1 reads MDHEN; CDR2 reads SYDVKM. The entry originates in a study of shared T cell receptors in the human thymus. Only in-frame clones appear in the TCRdb table, and some are missing; sequencing was by immunoSEQ multiplex PCR. There are hundreds of thousands of clones in the sample; over 90% occur only once, and approximately 0.02% lies in the top ten. The sequenced sample consisted of thymocytes. The receptor was derived from a human donor. The J gene is TRBJ2-7, the V gene TRBV28, with 7 positions matching TRBD2. CDR3: CASSLLAGVGHEQYF. CDR3 coding DNA: TGTGCCAGCAGTTTATTGGCGGGAGTGGGCCACGAGCAGTACTTC.